Given below is one T cell receptor (beta chain) in context. Its target is unknown. The sample is drawn from a study of shared clonotypes between healthy human individuals. Study background: A couple of women and three men aged 18 to 49 made up the donors.

Germline CDR1 GTSNPN, CDR2 SVGIG (reference sequence). The ends were cut back, 2 bases at V and 5 bases at J, with 7 bases in the middle. This CDR3 comprises 11 residues. Sorted-subset replicate PCRs used around 200 ng of genomic DNA. This amount corresponded to about 30,000 T cell genomes. Repertoires were generated with immunoSEQ multiplex PCR, while TCRdb's copy carries only in-frame clones and drops some. The table lists some 1 million clones, around 74% of them singletons, with 1.4% to 1.5% in the top ten. The study's findings and limits: The generation probabilities recorded for non-shared clonotypes fell below those of clonotypes shared by all four donors. Relative to memory subsets, naive subsets generally showed larger estimated richness.

Sequencing was done on a sample of memory CD4+ T cells sorted from blood. As to subset: CD45RA-negative fraction. The source of this sequence is a young man in good health. This chain links TRBV30 with TRBJ2-7; D remains ambiguous. This CDR3 reads CAWSWPHEQYF. The CDR3, as DNA: TGTGCCTGGAGTTGGCCGCACGAGCAGTACTTC.